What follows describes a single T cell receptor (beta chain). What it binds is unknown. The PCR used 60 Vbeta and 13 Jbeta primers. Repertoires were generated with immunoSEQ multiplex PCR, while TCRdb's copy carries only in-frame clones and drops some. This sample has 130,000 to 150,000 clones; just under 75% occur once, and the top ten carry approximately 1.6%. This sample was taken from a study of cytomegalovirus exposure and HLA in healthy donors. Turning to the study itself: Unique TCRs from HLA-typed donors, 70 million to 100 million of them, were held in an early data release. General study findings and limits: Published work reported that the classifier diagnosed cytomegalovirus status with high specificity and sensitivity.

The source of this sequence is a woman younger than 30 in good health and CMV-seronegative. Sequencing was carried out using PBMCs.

CDR3 nucleotide sequence: TGTGCCAGCAGTGAAGCAAGAACAGGGGATCGCGGCTACACCTTC. Its translation: CASSEARTGDRGYTF. V gene TRBV6-1 combines with J gene TRBJ1-2; TRBD1 matches at 7 bases. CDR3 length: 15 residues. In germline, CDR1 is MNHNS, CDR2 SASEGT. The junction had 9 bases not matched to a gene; V was cut back by 0 bases and J by 8 bases.